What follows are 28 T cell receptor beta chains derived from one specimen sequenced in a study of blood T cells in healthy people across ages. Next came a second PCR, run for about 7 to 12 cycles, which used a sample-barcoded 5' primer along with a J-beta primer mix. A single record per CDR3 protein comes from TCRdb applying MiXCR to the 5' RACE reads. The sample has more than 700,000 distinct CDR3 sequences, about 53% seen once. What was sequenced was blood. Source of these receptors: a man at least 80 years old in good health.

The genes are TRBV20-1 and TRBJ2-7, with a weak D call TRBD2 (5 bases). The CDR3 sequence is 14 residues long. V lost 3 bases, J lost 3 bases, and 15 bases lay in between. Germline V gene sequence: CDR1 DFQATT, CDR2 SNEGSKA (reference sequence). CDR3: CSASLTIRSYEQYF. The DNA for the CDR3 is TGCAGTGCTAGTCTGACTATTCGGAGCTACGAGCAGTACTTC.

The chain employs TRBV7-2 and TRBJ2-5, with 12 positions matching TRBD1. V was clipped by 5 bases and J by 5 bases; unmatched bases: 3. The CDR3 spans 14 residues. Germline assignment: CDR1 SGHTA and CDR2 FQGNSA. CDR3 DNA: TGTGCCAGCAGCCCTGGGACAGGGGGCGAGACCCAGTACTTC. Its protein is CASSPGTGGETQYF. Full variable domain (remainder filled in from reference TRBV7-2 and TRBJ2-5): GAGVSQSPSNKVTEKGKDVELRCDPISGHTALYWYRQSLGQGLEFLIYFQGNSAPDKSGLPSDRFSAERTGGSVSTLTIQRTQQEDSAVYLCASSPGTGGETQYFGPGTRLLVL.

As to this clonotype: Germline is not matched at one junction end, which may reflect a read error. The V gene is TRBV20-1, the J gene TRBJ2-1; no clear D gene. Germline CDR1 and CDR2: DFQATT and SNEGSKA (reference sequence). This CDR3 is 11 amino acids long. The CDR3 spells CSARVRSEQFF. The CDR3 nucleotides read TGCAGTGCCAGAGTAAGGTCTGAGCAGTTCTTC.

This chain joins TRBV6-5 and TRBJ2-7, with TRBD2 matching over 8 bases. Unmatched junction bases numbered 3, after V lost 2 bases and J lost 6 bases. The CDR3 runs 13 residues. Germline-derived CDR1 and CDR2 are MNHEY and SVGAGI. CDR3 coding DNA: TGTGCCAGCAGTTACGGACTAGCTACCGAGCAGTACTTC. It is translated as CASSYGLATEQYF.

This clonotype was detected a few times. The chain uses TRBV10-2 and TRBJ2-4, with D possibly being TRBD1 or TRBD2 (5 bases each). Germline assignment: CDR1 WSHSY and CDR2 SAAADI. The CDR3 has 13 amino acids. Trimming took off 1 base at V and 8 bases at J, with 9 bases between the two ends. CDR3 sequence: CASSEWGIDIQYF. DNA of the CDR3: TGCGCCAGCAGTGAGTGGGGGATAGACATTCAGTACTTC.

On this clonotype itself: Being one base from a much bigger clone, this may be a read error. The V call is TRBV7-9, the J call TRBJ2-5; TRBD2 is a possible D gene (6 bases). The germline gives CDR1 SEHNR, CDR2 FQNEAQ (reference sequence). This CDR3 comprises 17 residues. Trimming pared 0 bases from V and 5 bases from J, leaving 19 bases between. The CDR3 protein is CASSLAAGAAGRETQYF. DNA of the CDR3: TGTGCCAGCAGCTTAGCCGCTGGTGCCGCGGGGAGGGAGACCCAGTACTTC.

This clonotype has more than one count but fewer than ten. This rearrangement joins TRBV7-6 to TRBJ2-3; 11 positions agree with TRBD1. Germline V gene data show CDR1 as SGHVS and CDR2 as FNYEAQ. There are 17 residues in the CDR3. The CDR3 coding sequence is TGTGCTAGTTCCGGGACAGGGGGAGCGGCCCCGGGGAGATACGCGTATTTT. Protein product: CASSGTGGAAPGRYAYF.

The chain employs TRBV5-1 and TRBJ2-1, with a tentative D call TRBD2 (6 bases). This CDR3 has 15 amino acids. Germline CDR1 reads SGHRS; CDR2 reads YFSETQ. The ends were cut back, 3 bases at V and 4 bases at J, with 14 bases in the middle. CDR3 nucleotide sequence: TGCGCCAGCAGCTCCCAAGGGACTTCTTACAATGAGCAGTTCTTC. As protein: CASSSQGTSYNEQFF.

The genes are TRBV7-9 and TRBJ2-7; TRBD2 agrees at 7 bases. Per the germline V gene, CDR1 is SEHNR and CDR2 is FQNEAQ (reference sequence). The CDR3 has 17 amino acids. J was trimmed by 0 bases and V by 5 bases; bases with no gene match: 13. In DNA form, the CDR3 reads TGTGCCAGCAGCCCGCAAAATGTCGGGAGGAGCTCCTACGAGCAGTACTTC. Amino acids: CASSPQNVGRSSYEQYF. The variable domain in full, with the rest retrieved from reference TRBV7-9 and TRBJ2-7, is DTGVSQNPRHKITKRGQNVTFRCDPISEHNRLYWYRQTLGQGPEFLTYFQNEAQLEKSRLLSDRFSAERPKGSFSTLEIQRTEQGDSAMYLCASSPQNVGRSSYEQYFGPGTRLTVT.

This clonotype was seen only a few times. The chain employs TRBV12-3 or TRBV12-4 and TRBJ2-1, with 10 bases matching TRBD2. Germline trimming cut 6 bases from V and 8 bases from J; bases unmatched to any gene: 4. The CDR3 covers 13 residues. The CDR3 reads CASSLAGDYEQFF. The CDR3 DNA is TGTGCCAGCAGCCTAGCGGGAGATTATGAGCAGTTCTTC.

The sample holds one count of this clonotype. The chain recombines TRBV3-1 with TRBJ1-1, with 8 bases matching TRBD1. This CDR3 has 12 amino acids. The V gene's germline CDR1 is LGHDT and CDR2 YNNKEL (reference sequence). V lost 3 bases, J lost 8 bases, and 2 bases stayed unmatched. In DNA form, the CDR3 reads TGTGCCAGCAGCCACGGACAGGGAGAAGCTTTCTTT. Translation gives CASSHGQGEAFF.

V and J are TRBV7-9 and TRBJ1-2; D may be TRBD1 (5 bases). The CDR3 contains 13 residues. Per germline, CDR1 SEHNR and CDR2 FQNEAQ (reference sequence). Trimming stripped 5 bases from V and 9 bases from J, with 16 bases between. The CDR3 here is CASSGGTQLSYTF. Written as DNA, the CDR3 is TGTGCCAGCAGCGGAGGGACCCAACTAAGCTACACCTTC.

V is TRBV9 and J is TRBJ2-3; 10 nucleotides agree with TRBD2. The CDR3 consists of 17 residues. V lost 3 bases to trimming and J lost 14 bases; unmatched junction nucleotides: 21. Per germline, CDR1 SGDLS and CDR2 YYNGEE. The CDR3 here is CASSGGTSGIEHRYAYF. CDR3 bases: TGTGCCAGCAGCGGTGGCACTAGCGGGATTGAGCACAGATACGCGTATTTT.

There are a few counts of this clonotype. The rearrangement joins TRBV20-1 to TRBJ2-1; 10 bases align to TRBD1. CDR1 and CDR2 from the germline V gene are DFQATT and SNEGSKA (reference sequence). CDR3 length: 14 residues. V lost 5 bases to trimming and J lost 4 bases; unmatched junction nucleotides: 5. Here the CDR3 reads CSARRGQGYNEQFF. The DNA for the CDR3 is TGCAGTGCTCGCCGGGGACAGGGGTACAATGAGCAGTTCTTC.

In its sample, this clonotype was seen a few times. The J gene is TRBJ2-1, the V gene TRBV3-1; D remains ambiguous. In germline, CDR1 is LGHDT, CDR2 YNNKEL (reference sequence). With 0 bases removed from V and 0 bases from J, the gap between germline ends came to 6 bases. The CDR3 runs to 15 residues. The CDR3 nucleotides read TGTGCCAGCAGCCAAGAGGCGAGCTCCTACAATGAGCAGTTCTTC. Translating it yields CASSQEASSYNEQFF.

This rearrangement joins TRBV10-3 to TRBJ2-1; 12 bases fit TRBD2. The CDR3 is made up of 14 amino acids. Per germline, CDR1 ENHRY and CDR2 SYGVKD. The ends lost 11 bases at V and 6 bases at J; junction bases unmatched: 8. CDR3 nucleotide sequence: TGTGCCTCATACCCGGGACTAGCGGGCAATGAGCAGTTCTTC. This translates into CASYPGLAGNEQFF.

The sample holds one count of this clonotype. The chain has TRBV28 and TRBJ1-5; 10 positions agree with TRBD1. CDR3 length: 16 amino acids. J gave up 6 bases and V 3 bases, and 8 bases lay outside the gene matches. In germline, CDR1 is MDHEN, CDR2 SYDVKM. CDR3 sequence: CASSFAGQGKGQPQHF. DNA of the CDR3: TGTGCCAGCAGTTTCGCGGGACAGGGGAAAGGTCAGCCCCAGCATTTT.

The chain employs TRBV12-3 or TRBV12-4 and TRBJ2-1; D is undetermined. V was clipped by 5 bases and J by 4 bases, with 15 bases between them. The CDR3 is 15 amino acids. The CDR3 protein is CASSRGISSYNEQFF. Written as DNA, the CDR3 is TGTGCCAGCAGTCGTGGGATCTCCTCTTACAATGAGCAGTTCTTC.

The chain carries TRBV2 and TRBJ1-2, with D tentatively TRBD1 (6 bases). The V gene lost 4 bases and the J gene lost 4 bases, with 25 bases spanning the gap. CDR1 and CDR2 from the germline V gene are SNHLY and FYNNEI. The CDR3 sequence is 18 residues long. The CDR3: CASSVSEQGLGRGYGYTF. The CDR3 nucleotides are TGTGCCAGCAGTGTGTCGGAACAGGGTCTCGGCCGAGGCTATGGCTACACCTTC.

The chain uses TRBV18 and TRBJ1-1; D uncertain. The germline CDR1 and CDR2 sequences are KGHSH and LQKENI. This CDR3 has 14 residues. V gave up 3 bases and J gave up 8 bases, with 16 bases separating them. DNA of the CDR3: TGTGCCAGCTCACCCTCGTGGGGTACCACGGAAGCTTTCTTT. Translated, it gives CASSPSWGTTEAFF.

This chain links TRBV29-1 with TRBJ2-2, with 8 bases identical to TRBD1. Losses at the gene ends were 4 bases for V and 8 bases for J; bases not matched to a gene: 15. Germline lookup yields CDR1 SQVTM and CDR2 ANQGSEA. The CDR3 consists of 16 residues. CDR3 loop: CSVVTGQGDFTGELFF. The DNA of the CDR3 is TGCAGCGTTGTGACCGGACAGGGTGATTTCACAGGGGAGCTGTTTTTT.

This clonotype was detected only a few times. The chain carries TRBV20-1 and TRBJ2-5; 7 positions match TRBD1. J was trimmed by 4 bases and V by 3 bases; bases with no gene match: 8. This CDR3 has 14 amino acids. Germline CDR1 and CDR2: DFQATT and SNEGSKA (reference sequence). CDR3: CSARLTGVRETQYF. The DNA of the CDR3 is TGCAGTGCTAGGCTCACAGGGGTTCGAGAGACCCAGTACTTC.

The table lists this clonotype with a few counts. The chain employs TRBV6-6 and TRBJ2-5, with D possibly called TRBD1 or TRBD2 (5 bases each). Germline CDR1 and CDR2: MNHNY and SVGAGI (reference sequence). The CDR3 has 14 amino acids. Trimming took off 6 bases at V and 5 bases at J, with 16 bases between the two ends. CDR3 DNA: TGTGCCAGCAGATCGACAGCTCGGGGTGAGACCCAGTACTTC. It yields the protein CASRSTARGETQYF.

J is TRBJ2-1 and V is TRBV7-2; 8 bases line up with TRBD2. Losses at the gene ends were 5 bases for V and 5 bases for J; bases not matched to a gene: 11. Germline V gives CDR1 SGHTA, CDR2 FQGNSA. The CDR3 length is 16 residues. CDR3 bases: TGTGCCAGCAGCAGCAACCGCGGCGGGAGGAACAATGAGCAGTTCTTC. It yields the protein CASSSNRGGRNNEQFF.

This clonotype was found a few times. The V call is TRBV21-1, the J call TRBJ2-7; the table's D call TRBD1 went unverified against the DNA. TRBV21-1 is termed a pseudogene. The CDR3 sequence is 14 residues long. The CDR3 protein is CASSTKAGDYEQYF. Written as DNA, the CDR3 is TGTGCCAGCAGCACCAAAGCAGGGGACTACGAGCAGTACTTC.

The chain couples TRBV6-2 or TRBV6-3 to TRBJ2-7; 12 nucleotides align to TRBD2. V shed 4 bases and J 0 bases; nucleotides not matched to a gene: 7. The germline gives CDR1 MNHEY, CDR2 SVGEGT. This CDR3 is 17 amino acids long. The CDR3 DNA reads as TGTGCCAGCAGTTCCGAACGGACTAGCGGGGCCTCCTACGAGCAGTACTTC. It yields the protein CASSSERTSGASYEQYF.

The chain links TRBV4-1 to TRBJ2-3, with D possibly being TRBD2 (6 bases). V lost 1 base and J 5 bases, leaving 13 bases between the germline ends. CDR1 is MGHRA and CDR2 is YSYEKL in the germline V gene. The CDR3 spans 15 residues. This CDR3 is CASSQVRGAGDTQYF. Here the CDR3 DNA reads TGCGCCAGCAGCCAAGTTCGCGGGGCCGGAGATACGCAGTATTTT.

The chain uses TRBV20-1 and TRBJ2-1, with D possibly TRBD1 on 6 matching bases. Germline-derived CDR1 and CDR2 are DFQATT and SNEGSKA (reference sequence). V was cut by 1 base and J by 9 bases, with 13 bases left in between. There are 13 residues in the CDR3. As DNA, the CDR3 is TGCAGTGCTAGAGGGGACATCCTTGGTGAGCAGTTCTTC. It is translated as CSARGDILGEQFF.